This T cell receptor beta chain came from a study of post-analysis software for immune sequencing data. A word on this clonotype: Its antigen is currently unknown.

General study findings and limits: Comparison of patients with controls showed a handful of TRBV segments more frequent in patients, TRBV5-6, TRBV5-1 and TRBV20-1 among them. People with multiple sclerosis had a significantly lower normalized Chao1 diversity than controls did.

TCR beta cDNA libraries included unique molecular identifiers. It was from roughly 1 to 10 million T cells that 500,000 or so cDNA molecules came. Each CDR3 protein is one row after TCRdb ran MiXCR on the PCR reads. The data show about 500,000 distinct CDR3 sequences, less than 45% seen once. CDR3 length: 14 residues. Trimming took 5 bases from V and 6 from J, leaving 13 bases between them. The germline CDR1 and CDR2 sequences are MDHEN and SYDVKM. This clonotype was sampled from a girl aged 5-17 years with multiple sclerosis. The chain uses TRBV28 and TRBJ1-4; perhaps TRBD1 as D (5 bases). The sample was blood. CDR3 in amino acids: CASSETGTDEKLFF. The DNA for the CDR3 is TGTGCCAGCAGTGAGACCGGGACGGATGAAAAACTGTTTTTT.